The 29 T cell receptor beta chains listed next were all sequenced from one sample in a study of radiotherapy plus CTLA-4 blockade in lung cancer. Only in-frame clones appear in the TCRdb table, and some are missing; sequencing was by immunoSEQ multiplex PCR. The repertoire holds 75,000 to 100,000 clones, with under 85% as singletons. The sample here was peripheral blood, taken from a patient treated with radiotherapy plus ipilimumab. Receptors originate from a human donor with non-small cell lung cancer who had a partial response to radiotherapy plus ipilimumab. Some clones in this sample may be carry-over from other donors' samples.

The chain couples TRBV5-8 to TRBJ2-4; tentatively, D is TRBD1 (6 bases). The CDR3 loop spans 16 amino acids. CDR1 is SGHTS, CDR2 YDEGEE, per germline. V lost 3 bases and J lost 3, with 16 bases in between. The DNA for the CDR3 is TGTGCCAGCAGCTCACGAATGGAGACAGGCAAAAACATTCAGTACTTC. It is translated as CASSSRMETGKNIQYF.

The DNA for the CDR3 is TGTGCCAGCAGCTTATCCTTGAACACTGAAGCTTTCTTT. Its protein product is CASSLSLNTEAFF. The chain uses TRBV7-8 and TRBJ1-1; D is uncertain. V was clipped by 2 bases and J by 0 bases, with 4 bases between them. This CDR3 has 13 residues. CDR1 SGHVS and CDR2 FQNEAQ come from the germline V gene.

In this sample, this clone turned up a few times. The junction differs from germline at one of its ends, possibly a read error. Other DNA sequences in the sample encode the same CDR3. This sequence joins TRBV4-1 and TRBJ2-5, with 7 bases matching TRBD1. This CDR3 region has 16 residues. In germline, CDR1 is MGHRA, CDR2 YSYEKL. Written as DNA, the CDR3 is TGTGCCAGCAGCCAAGATTGGAACAGGGGAAAAGAGACCCAGTACTTC. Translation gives CASSQDWNRGKETQYF.

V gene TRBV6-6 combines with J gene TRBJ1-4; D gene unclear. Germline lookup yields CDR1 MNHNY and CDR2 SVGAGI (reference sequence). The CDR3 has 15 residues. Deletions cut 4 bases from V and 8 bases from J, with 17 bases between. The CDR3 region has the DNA TGTGCCAGCAGTTTCAGCGCGCTGGTTGGAGAAAAACTGTTTTTT. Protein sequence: CASSFSALVGEKLFF.

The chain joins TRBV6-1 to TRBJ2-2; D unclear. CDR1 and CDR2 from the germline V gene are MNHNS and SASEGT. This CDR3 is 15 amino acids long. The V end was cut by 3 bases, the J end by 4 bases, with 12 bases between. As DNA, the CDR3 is TGTGCCAGCAGTGATGGCCGGGTAATCACCGGGGAGCTGTTTTTT. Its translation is CASSDGRVITGELFF.

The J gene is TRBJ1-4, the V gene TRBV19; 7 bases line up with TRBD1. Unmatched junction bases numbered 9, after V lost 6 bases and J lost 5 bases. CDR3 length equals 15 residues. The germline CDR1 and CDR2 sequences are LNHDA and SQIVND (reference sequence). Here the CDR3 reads CASRNQDRRNEKLFF. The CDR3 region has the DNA TGTGCCAGTAGAAACCAGGACAGGCGCAATGAAAAACTGTTTTTT. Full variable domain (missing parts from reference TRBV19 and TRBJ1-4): DGGITQSPKYLFRKEGQNVTLSCEQNLNHDAMYWYRQDPGQGLRLIYYSQIVNDFQKGDIAEGYSVSREKKESFPLTVTSAQKNPTAFYLCASRNQDRRNEKLFFGSGTQLSVL.

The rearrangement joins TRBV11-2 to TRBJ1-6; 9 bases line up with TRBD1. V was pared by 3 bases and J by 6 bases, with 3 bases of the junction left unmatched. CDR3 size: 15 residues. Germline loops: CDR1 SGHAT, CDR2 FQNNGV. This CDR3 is CASSFTGQGNSPLHF. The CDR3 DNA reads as TGTGCCAGCAGCTTTACGGGACAGGGTAATTCACCCCTCCACTTT.

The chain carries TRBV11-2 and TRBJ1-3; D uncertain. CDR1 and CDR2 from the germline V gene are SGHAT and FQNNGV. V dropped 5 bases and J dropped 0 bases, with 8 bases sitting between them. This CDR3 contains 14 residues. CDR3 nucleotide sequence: TGTGCCAGCAGCAAAGAGTTCTCTGGAAACACCATATATTTT. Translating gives CASSKEFSGNTIYF.

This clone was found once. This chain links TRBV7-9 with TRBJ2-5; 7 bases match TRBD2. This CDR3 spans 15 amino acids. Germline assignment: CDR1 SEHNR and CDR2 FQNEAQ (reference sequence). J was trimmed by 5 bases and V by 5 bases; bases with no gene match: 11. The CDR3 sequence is CASSLSVASGETQYF. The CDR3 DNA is TGTGCCAGCAGCCTCTCTGTTGCTAGCGGTGAGACCCAGTACTTC. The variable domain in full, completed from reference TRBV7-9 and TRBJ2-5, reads DTGVSQNPRHKITKRGQNVTFRCDPISEHNRLYWYRQTLGQGPEFLTYFQNEAQLEKSRLLSDRFSAERPKGSFSTLEIQRTEQGDSAMYLCASSLSVASGETQYFGPGTRLLVL.

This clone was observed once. CDR3 in DNA: TGTGCCAGCAGTGAATCTTTCGGCAGGGGGCTGTACAATGAGCAGTTCTTC. Translated: CASSESFGRGLYNEQFF. This chain joins TRBV6-1 and TRBJ2-1, with TRBD1 matching over 8 bases. Trimming cost V 2 bases and J 4 bases; bases outside gene matches: 10. The CDR3 consists of 17 residues. Germline V gene lookup returns CDR1 MNHNS and CDR2 SASEGT.

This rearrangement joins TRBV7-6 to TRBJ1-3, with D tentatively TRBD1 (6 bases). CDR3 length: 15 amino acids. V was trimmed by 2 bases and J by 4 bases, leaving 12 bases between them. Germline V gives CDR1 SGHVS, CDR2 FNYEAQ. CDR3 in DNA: TGTGCCAGCAGCTTACAACCAGGGGTCGGAAACACCATATATTTT. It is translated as CASSLQPGVGNTIYF.

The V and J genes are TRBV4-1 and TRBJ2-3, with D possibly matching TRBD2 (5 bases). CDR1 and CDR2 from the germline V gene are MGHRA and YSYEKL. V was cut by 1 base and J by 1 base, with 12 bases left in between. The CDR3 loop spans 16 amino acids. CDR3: CASSQAWGSGTDTQYF. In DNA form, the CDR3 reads TGCGCCAGCAGCCAAGCCTGGGGTAGCGGCACAGATACGCAGTATTTT.

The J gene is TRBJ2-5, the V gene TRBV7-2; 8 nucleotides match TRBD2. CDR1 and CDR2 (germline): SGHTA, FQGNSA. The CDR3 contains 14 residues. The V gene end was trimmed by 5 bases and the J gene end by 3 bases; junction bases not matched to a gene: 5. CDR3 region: CASSRGGWEETQYF. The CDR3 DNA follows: TGTGCCAGCAGCCGGGGGGGCTGGGAAGAGACCCAGTACTTC.

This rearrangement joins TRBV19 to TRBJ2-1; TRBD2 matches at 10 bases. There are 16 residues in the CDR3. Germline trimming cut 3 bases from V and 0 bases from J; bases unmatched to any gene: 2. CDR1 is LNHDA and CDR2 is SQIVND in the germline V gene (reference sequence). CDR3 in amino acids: CASSISGRASYNEQFF. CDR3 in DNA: TGTGCCAGTAGTATCAGCGGGAGGGCCTCCTACAATGAGCAGTTCTTC. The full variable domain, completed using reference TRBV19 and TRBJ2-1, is DGGITQSPKYLFRKEGQNVTLSCEQNLNHDAMYWYRQDPGQGLRLIYYSQIVNDFQKGDIAEGYSVSREKKESFPLTVTSAQKNPTAFYLCASSISGRASYNEQFFGPGTRLTVL.

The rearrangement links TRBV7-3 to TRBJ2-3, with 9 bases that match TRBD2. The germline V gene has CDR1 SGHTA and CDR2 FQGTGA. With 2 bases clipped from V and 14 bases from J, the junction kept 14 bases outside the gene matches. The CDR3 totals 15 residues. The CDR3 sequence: CASSLPPSQRGALYF. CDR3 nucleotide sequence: TGTGCCAGCAGCTTACCCCCGTCCCAGCGGGGGGCCCTGTATTTT.

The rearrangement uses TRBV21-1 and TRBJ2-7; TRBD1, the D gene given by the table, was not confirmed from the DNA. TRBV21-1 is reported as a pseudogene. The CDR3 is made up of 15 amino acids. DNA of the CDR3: TGTGCCAGCAGCCATCCTGCGACAGGGCACTACGAGCAGTACTTC. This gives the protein CASSHPATGHYEQYF.

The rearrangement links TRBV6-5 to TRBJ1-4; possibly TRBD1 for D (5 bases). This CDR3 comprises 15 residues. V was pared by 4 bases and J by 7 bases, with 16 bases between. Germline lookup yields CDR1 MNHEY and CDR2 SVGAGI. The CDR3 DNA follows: TGTGCCAGCAGTTTGGCTGGGGCAGGCAGTGAAAAACTGTTTTTT. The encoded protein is CASSLAGAGSEKLFF.

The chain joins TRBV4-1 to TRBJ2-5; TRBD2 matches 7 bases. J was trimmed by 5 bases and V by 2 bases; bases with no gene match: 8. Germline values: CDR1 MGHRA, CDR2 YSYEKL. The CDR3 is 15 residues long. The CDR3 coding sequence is TGCGCCAGCAGCCAAAATCACGCGGGGGAGGAGACCCAGTACTTC. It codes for CASSQNHAGEETQYF.

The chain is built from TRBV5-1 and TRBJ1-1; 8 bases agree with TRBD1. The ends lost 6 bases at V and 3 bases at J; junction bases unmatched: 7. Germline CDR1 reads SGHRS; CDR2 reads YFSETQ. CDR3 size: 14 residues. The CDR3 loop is CASKVAGGYTEAFF. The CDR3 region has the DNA TGCGCCAGCAAAGTCGCAGGGGGCTACACTGAAGCTTTCTTT.

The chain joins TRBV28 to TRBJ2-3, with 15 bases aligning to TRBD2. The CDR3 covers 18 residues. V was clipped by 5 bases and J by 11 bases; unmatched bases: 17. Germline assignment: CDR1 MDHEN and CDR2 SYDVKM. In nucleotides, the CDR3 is TGTGCCAGCAGTCCCGGACTAGCGGGGGGGCCAGACCGAACTGAGCAGTATTTT. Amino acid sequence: CASSPGLAGGPDRTEQYF.

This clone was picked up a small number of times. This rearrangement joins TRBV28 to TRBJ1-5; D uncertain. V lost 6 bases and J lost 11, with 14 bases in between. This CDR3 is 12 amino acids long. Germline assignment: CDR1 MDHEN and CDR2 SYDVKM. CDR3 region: CASSLALRSQHF. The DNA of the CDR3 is TGTGCCAGCAGCCTCGCCCTCCGGTCCCAGCATTTT.

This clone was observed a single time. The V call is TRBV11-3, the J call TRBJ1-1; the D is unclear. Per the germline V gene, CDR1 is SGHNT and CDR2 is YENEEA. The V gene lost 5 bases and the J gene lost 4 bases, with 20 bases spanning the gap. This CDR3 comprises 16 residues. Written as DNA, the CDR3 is TGTGCCAGCAGCCCCTTAAAAATCCAAACGGGCACTGAAGCTTTCTTT. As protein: CASSPLKIQTGTEAFF. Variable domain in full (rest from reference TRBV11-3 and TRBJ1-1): EAGVVQSPRYKIIEKKQPVAFWCNPISGHNTLYWYLQNLGQGPELLIRYENEEAVDDSQLPKDRFSAERLKGVDSTLKIQPAELGDSAVYLCASSPLKIQTGTEAFFGQGTRLTVV.

The CDR3 nucleotides are TGTGCCAGCAGCTCGGACAGGGGAGGACCCTATAATTCACCCCTCCACTTT. Its translation: CASSSDRGGPYNSPLHF. The rearrangement joins TRBV7-2 to TRBJ1-6; 9 bases map to TRBD1. Germline values: CDR1 SGHTA, CDR2 FQGNSA. The J segment lost 2 bases and the V segment lost 4 bases, leaving 6 bases of the junction unmatched. This CDR3 contains 17 residues.

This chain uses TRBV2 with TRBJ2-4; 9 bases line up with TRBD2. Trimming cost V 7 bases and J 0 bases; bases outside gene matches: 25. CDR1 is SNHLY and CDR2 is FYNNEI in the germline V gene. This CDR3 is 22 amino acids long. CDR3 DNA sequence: TGTGCCAGCACCACCGCGGGGGGGCCCGGACACGGGGTAGTGGGAGCCAAAAACATTCAGTACTTC. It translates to CASTTAGGPGHGVVGAKNIQYF.

In DNA, the CDR3 is TGTGCAAGTGCAGGGGTCAACCCTATCACAGATACGCAGTATTTT. Translation: CASAGVNPITDTQYF. J is TRBJ2-3 and V is TRBV28; TRBD1 is a possible D gene (6 bases). CDR3 length: 15 residues. Looked up from germline, CDR1 is MDHEN and CDR2 is SYDVKM.

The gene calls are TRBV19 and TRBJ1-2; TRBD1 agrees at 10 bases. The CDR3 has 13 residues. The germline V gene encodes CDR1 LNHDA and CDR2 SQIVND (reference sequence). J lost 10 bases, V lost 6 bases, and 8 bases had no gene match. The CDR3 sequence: CASRSEGQGTYTF. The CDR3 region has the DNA TGTGCCAGTAGGAGCGAGGGACAGGGGACCTACACCTTC.

For the CDR3, the DNA is TGTGCCAGCTCACCGCGACAGGGGGCAGGAGAAGAGACCCAGTACTTC. The encoded protein is CASSPRQGAGEETQYF. The V and J genes are TRBV18 and TRBJ2-5, with TRBD1 identical over 10 bases. This CDR3 contains 16 residues. CDR1 and CDR2 (germline): KGHSH, LQKENI. J lost 3 bases, V lost 3 bases, and 7 bases had no gene match.

In DNA form, the CDR3 reads TGCGCCAGCAGGAGCGGAGATACGCAGTATTTT. Translating gives CASRSGDTQYF. This chain joins TRBV10-1 and TRBJ2-3; D perhaps matches TRBD2 (5 bases). CDR3 length: 11 amino acids. V was trimmed by 6 bases and J by 5 bases, leaving 6 bases between them. The germline CDR1 and CDR2 sequences are WNHNN and SYGVQD (reference sequence).

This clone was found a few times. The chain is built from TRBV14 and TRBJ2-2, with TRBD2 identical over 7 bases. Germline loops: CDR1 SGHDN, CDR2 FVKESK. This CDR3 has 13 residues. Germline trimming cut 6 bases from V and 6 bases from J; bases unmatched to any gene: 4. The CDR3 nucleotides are TGTGCCAGCAGTCGACGGGGGGCCGGGGAGCTGTTTTTT. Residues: CASSRRGAGELFF.